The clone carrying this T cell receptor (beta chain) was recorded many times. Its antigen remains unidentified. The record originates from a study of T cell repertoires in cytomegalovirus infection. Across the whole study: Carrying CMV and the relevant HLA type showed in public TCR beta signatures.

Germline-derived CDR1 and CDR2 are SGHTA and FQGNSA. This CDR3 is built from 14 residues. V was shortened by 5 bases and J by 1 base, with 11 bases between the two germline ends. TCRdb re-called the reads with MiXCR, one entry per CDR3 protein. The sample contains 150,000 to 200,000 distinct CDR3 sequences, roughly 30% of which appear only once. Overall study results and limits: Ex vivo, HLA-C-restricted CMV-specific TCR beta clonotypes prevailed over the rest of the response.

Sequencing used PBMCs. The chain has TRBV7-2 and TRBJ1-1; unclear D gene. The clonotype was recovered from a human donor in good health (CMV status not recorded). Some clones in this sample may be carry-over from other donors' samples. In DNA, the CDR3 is TGTGCCAGCAGCCTAGAGGGTCCGAACACTGAAGCTTTCTTT. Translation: CASSLEGPNTEAFF. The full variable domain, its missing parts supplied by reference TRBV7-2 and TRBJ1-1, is GAGVSQSPSNKVTEKGKDVELRCDPISGHTALYWYRQSLGQGLEFLIYFQGNSAPDKSGLPSDRFSAERTGGSVSTLTIQRTQQEDSAVYLCASSLEGPNTEAFFGQGTRLTVV.